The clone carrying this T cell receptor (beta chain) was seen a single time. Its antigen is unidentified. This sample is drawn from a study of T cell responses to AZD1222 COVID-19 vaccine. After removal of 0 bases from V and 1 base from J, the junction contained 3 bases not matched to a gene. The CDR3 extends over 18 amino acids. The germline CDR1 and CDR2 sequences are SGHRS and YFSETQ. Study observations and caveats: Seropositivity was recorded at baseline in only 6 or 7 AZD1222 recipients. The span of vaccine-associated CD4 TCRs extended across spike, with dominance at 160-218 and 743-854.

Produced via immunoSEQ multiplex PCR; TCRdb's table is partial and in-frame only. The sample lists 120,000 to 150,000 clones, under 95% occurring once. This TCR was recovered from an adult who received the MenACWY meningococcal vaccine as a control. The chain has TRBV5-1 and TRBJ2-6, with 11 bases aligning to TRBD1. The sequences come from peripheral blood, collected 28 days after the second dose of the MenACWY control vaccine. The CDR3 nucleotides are TGCGCCAGCAGCTTGGATGGACAGGGGGCGTCTGGGGCCAACGTCCTGACTTTC. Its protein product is CASSLDGQGASGANVLTF.